The TCR beta chain described here comes from a study of T cells in Graves' hyperthyroidism and ophthalmopathy. Study observations and caveats: Among clonotypes expanded in thyroid above 0.001, most were also found in blood.

Calling Graves' hyperthyroidism stable meant ophthalmopathy did not progress within 18 months. A remark on this clonotype: Its antigen is still unknown.

The CDR3 sequence is 14 residues long. V lost 5 bases and J 7 bases, leaving 17 bases between the germline ends. From RNA transcripts, TCR beta CDR3 regions were amplified. TCR CDR3 regions were first amplified by RT-PCR with HTBI primers. One entry per CDR3 protein, called by TCRdb with MiXCR from the multiplex PCR reads. The data hold about 560,000 distinct CDR3 sequences, with under 60% observed a single time. V gene TRBV12-3 or TRBV12-4 combines with J gene TRBJ1-1; D unresolved. This TCR came from a woman between 18 and 29 years old with Graves' hyperthyroidism. Material: peripheral blood or thyroid tissue (not recorded which). The chain's CDR3 is CASSVDTGVFEAFF. CDR3 sequence (DNA): TGTGCCAGCAGTGTCGACACCGGAGTTTTTGAAGCTTTCTTT.